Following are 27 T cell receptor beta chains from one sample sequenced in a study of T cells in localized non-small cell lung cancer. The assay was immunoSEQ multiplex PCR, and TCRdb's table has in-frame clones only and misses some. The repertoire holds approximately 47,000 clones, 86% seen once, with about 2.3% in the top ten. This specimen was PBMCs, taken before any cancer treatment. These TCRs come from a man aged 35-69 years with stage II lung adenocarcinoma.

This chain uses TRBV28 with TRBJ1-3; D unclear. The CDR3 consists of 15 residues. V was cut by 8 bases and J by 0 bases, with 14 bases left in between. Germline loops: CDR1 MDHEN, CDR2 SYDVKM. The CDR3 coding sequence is TGTGCCAGCTCCAAAGCGGTCCTCTCTGGAAACACCATATATTTT. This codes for CASSKAVLSGNTIYF.

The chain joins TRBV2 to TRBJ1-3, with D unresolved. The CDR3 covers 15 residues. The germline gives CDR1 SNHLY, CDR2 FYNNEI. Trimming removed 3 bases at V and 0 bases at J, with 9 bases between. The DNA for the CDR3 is TGTGCCAGCAGTGAGGGGATGCCCTCTGGAAACACCATATATTTT. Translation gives CASSEGMPSGNTIYF.

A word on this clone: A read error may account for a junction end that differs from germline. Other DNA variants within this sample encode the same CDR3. CDR3 loop: CAWSVVNLSNSPLHF. The CDR3 DNA is TGTGCCTGGAGTGTAGTTAATCTCTCCAATTCACCCCTCCACTTC. This rearrangement joins TRBV30 to TRBJ1-6, with no clear D. Germline lookup yields CDR1 GTSNPN and CDR2 SVGIG (reference sequence). CDR3 length: 15 residues.

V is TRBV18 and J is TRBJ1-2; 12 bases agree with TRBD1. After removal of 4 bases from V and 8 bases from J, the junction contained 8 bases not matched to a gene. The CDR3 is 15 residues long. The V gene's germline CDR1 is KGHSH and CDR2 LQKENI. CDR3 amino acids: CASSLTGTGGEGYTF. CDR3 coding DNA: TGTGCCAGCTCACTTACCGGGACAGGGGGCGAGGGCTACACCTTC.

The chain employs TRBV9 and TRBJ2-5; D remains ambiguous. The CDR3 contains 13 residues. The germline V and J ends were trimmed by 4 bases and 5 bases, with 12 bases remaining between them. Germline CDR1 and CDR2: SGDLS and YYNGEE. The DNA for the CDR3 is TGTGCCAGCAGCTCCCCCTATGGCGAGACCCAGTACTTC. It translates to CASSSPYGETQYF.

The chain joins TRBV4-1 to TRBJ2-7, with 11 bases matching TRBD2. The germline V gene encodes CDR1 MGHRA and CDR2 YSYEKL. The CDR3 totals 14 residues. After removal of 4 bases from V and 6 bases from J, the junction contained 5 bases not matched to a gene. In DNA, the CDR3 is TGCGCCAGCAGCCCCCCCACTAGCGGGGGCGAGCAGTACTTC. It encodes CASSPPTSGGEQYF.

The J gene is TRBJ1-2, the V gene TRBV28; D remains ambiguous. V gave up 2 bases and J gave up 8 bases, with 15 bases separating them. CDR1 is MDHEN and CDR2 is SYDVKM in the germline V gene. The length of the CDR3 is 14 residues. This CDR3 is CASSLGTVGWGYTF. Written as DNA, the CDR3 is TGTGCCAGCAGTTTAGGAACAGTTGGTTGGGGCTACACCTTC.

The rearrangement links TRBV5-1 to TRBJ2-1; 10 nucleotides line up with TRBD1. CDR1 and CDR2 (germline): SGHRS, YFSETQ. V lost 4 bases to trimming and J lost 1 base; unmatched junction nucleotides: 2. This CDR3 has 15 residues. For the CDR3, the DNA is TGCGCCAGCAGCCAGGACAGGGGGTCCTACAATGAGCAGTTCTTC. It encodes CASSQDRGSYNEQFF.

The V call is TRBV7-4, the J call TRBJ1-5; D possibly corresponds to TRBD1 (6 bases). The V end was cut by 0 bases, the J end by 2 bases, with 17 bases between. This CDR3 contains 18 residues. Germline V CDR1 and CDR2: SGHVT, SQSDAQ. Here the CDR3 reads CASSLALADWTGNQPQHF. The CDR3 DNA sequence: TGTGCCAGCAGCTTAGCGTTAGCGGATTGGACAGGCAATCAGCCCCAGCATTTT.

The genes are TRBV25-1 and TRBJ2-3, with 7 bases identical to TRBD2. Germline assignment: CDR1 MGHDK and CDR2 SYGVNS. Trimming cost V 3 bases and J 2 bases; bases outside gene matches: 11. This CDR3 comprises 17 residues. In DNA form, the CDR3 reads TGTGCCAGCAGTGATGGAGCGGGGCTTACTTTCACAGATACGCAGTATTTT. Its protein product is CASSDGAGLTFTDTQYF.

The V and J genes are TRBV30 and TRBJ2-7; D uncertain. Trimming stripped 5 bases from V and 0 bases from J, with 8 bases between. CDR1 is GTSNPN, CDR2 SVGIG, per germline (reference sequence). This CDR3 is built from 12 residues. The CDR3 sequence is CAWGGRSYEQYF. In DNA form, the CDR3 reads TGTGCCTGGGGCGGCCGCTCCTACGAGCAGTACTTC.

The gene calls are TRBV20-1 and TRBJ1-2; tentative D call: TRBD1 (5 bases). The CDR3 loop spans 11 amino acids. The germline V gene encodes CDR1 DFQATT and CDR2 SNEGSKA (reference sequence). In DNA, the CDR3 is TGCACCGCTAGTGGGGGGAGTGGCTACACCTTC. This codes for CTASGGSGYTF.

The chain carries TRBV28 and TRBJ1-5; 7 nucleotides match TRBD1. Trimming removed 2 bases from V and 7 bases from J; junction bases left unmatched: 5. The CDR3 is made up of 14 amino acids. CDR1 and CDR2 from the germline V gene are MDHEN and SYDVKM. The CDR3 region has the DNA TGTGCCAGCAGTTTAGACAGGGAGGGCCAGCCCCAGCATTTT. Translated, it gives CASSLDREGQPQHF.

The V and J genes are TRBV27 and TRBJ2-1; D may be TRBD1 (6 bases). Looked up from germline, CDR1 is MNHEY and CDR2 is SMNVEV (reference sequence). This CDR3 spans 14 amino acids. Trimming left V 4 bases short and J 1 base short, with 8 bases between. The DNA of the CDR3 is TGTGCCAGCAGTTCAGGGGATTCCTACAATGAGCAGTTCTTC. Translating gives CASSSGDSYNEQFF.

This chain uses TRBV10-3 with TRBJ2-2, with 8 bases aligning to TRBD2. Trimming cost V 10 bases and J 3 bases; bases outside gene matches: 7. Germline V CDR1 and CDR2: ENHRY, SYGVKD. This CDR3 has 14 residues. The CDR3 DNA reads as TGTGCCAGCAGACAAGCGGGGGACACCGGGGAGCTGTTTTTT. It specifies CASRQAGDTGELFF.

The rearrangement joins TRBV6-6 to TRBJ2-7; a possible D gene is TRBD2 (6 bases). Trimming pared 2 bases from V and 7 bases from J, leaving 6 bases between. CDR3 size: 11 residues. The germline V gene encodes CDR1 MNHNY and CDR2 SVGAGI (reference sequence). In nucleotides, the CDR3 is TGTGCCAGCAGTTACGGAGGGGAGCAGTACTTC. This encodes CASSYGGEQYF.

CDR3 residues: CASRLQGASNSPLHF. CDR3 in DNA: TGTGCCAGCAGGTTACAGGGGGCGAGTAATTCACCCCTCCACTTT. This chain links TRBV6-1 with TRBJ1-6; 9 bases agree with TRBD1. After removal of 6 bases from V and 6 bases from J, the junction contained 6 bases not matched to a gene. Germline loops: CDR1 MNHNS, CDR2 SASEGT. The CDR3 is 15 residues long.

In nucleotides, the CDR3 is TGTGCCAGCAGTGAAGGGCAGGGACAGGGATTGAACACTGAAGCTTTCTTT. This translates into CASSEGQGQGLNTEAFF. The genes are TRBV6-1 and TRBJ1-1; 9 nucleotides align to TRBD1. The CDR3 spans 17 residues. From germline, CDR1 is MNHNS and CDR2 SASEGT. V lost 1 base and J lost 0; bases outside the gene matches: 6.

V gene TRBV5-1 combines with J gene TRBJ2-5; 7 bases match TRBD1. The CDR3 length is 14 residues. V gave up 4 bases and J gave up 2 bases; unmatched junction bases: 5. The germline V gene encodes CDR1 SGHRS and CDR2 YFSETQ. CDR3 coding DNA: TGCGCCAGCAGCGGCGGACAGGAGCAAGAGACCCAGTACTTC. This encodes CASSGGQEQETQYF.

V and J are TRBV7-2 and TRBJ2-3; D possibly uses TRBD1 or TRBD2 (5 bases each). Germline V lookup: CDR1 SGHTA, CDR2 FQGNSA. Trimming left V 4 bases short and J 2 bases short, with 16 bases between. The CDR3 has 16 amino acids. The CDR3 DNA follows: TGTGCCAGCAGCTGGCAGGGCGGACTTTCCACAGATACGCAGTATTTT. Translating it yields CASSWQGGLSTDTQYF.

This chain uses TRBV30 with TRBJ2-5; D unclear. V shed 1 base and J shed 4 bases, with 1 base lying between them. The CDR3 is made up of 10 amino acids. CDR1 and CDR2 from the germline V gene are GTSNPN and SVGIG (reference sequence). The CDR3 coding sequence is TGTGCCTGGAGTGGAGAGACCCAGTACTTC. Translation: CAWSGETQYF.

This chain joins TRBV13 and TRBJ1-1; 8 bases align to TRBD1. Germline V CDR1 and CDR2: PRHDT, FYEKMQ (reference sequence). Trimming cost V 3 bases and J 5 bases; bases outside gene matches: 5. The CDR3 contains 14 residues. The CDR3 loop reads CASSFQGARTEAFF. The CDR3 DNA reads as TGTGCCAGCAGCTTCCAGGGGGCGCGGACTGAAGCTTTCTTT.

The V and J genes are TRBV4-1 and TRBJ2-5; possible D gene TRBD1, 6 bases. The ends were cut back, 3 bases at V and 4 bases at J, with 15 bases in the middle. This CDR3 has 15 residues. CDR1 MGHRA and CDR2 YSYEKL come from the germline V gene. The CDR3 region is CASSHRTGLLETQYF. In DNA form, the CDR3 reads TGCGCCAGCAGCCACCGAACAGGGCTCCTAGAGACCCAGTACTTC.

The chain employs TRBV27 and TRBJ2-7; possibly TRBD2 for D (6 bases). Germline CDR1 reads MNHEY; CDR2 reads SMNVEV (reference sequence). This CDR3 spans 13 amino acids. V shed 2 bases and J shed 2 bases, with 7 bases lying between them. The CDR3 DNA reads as TGTGCCAGCAGTTTAGGGGGGACCTACGAGCAGTACTTC. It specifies CASSLGGTYEQYF.

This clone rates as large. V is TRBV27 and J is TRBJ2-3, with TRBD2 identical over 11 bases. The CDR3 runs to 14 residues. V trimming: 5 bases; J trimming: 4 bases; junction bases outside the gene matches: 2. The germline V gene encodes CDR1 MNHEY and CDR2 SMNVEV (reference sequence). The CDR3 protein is CASSLTSGADTQYF. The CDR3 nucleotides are TGTGCCAGCAGTCTGACTAGCGGGGCAGATACGCAGTATTTT.

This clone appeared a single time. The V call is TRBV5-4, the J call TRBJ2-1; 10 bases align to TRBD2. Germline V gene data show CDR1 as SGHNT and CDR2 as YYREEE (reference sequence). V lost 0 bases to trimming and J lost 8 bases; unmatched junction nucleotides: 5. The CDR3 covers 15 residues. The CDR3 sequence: CASSLEAGGPYEQFF. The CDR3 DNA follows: TGTGCCAGCAGCTTGGAAGCGGGGGGGCCGTATGAGCAGTTCTTC.

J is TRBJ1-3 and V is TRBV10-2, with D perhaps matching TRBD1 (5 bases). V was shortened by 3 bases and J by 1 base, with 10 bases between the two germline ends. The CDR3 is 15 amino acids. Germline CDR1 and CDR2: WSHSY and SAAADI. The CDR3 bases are TGCGCCAGCAGTGACTTGGGGGAATCTGGAAACACCATATATTTT. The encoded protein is CASSDLGESGNTIYF.